The sequence of this T cell receptor (beta chain) was determined in a study of shared clonotypes between healthy human individuals. General observations from the study: The study found lower generation probabilities in non-shared clonotypes than in those shared by all four donors.

Turning to this clone: As yet, its antigen is unknown.

Repertoires were generated with immunoSEQ multiplex PCR, while TCRdb's copy carries only in-frame clones and drops some. The data contain some 1,600,000 clones, around 98% of them singletons. Investigators divided CD4+ cells into CD45RA+ naive and CD45RA-negative memory subsets. Trimming took 0 bases from V and 1 from J; bases not matched to a gene: 4. This CDR3 region has 17 residues. Germline V gives CDR1 SGHRS, CDR2 YFSETQ. This chain links TRBV5-1 with TRBJ2-1; TRBD2 aligns across 10 bases. Sequenced input: naive CD4+ T cells sorted from blood. Subset described: CD45RA+ positively selected. This TCR was sampled from a man aged 25-45 years in good health. The DNA of the CDR3 is TGCGCCAGCAGCTTGGTTAGTAGCGGGAGGTCCTACAATGAGCAGTTCTTC. Translating it yields CASSLVSSGRSYNEQFF.